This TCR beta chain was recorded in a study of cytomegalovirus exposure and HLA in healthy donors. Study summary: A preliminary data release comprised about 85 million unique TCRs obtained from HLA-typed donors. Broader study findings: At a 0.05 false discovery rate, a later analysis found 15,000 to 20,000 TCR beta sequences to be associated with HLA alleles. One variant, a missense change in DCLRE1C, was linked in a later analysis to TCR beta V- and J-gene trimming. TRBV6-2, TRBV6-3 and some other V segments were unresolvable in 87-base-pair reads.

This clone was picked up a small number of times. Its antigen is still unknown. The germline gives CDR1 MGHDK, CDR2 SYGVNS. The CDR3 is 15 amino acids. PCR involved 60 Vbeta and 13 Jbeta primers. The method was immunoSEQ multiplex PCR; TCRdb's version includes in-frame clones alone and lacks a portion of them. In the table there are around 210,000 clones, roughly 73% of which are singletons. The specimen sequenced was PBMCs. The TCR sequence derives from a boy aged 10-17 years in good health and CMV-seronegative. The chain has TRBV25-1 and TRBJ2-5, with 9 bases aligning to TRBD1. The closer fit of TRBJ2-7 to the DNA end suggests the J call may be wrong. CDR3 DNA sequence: TGTGCCAGCAGTGAATACACAGGGGGCGGCAACGAGCAGTACTTC. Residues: CASSEYTGGGNEQYF.